This T cell receptor beta chain derives from a study of T cell responses to AZD1222 COVID-19 vaccine. TCRdb's copy holds only in-frame clones and misses some; the assay was immunoSEQ multiplex PCR. The sample consists of some 120,000 clones, roughly 87% of them appearing once. A remark on this clone: No antigen is known for it.

Both about-4-week and about-12-week second-dose recipients were combined. Study-wide findings and caveats: Regions left unmutated in variants are reportedly the target of nearly half of spike-specific TCRs. CD4 TCRs associated with vaccination spanned spike, dominating at 160-218 and 743-854. Clonal diversity may have been underestimated in mostly white British donors.

This TCR was recovered from an adult who received the AZD1222 COVID-19 vaccine. The sequencing used peripheral blood, collected 28 days after the second AZD1222 dose.

Here the CDR3 DNA reads TGTGCCAGTAGCGACAGGGATACTTCACCCCTCCACTTT. This sequence encodes CASSDRDTSPLHF. The chain carries TRBV19 and TRBJ1-6, with 7 bases that match TRBD1. CDR1 is LNHDA and CDR2 is SQIVND in the germline V gene (reference sequence). The CDR3 has 13 amino acids. V was pared by 6 bases and J by 9 bases, with 5 bases of the junction left unmatched.